This T cell receptor (beta chain) comes out of a study of tumor-infiltrating lymphocytes in oesophageal squamous cell carcinoma. V lost 6 bases and J 3 bases, leaving 12 bases between the germline ends. Looked up from germline, CDR1 is MNHNS and CDR2 is SASEGT. The CDR3 sequence is 13 residues long. Via MiXCR, TCRdb re-called the PCR reads, giving one row per CDR3 protein. Among 3,500 to 4,500 distinct CDR3 sequences listed, around 15% were seen once. This clonotype was counted ten times or more. The chain combines TRBV6-1 with TRBJ2-7; D call uncertain. The sequence derives from a male donor with esophageal squamous cell carcinoma. The sequenced material came from esophageal tumor tissue. The CDR3 region has the DNA TGTGCCAGCAGGTACCGGACGGACTACGAGCAGTACTTC. The encoded protein is CASRYRTDYEQYF.